This T cell receptor beta chain came from a study of cytomegalovirus exposure and HLA in healthy donors. Study-wide results and caveats: Investigators reported approximately 150 TCR beta chains as tied to cytomegalovirus. In a later analysis, a genetic analysis reported fewer productive-TCR N-insertions in an Asian-associated ancestry cluster than the cohort average.

Germline V lookup: CDR1 SGHDN, CDR2 FVKESK. The V and J ends lost 4 bases and 3 bases, in that order; junction bases with no gene match: 8. CDR3 length: 15 amino acids. Details on this clone: The antigen is undetermined.

The PCR made use of 60 Vbeta and 13 Jbeta primers. Sequencing used immunoSEQ multiplex PCR; TCRdb keeps in-frame clones, though not all of them. Of 150,000 to 200,000 clones in the sample, 79% were seen once. The chain is built from TRBV14 and TRBJ2-7; the match to TRBD2 covers 8 bases. The TCR sequence derives from a woman aged 25 to 39 in good health and CMV-seropositive. Specimen: PBMCs. The CDR3 bases are TGTGCCAGCAGCCCCACCTTGACTAGCGACTACGAGCAGTACTTC. Protein: CASSPTLTSDYEQYF.